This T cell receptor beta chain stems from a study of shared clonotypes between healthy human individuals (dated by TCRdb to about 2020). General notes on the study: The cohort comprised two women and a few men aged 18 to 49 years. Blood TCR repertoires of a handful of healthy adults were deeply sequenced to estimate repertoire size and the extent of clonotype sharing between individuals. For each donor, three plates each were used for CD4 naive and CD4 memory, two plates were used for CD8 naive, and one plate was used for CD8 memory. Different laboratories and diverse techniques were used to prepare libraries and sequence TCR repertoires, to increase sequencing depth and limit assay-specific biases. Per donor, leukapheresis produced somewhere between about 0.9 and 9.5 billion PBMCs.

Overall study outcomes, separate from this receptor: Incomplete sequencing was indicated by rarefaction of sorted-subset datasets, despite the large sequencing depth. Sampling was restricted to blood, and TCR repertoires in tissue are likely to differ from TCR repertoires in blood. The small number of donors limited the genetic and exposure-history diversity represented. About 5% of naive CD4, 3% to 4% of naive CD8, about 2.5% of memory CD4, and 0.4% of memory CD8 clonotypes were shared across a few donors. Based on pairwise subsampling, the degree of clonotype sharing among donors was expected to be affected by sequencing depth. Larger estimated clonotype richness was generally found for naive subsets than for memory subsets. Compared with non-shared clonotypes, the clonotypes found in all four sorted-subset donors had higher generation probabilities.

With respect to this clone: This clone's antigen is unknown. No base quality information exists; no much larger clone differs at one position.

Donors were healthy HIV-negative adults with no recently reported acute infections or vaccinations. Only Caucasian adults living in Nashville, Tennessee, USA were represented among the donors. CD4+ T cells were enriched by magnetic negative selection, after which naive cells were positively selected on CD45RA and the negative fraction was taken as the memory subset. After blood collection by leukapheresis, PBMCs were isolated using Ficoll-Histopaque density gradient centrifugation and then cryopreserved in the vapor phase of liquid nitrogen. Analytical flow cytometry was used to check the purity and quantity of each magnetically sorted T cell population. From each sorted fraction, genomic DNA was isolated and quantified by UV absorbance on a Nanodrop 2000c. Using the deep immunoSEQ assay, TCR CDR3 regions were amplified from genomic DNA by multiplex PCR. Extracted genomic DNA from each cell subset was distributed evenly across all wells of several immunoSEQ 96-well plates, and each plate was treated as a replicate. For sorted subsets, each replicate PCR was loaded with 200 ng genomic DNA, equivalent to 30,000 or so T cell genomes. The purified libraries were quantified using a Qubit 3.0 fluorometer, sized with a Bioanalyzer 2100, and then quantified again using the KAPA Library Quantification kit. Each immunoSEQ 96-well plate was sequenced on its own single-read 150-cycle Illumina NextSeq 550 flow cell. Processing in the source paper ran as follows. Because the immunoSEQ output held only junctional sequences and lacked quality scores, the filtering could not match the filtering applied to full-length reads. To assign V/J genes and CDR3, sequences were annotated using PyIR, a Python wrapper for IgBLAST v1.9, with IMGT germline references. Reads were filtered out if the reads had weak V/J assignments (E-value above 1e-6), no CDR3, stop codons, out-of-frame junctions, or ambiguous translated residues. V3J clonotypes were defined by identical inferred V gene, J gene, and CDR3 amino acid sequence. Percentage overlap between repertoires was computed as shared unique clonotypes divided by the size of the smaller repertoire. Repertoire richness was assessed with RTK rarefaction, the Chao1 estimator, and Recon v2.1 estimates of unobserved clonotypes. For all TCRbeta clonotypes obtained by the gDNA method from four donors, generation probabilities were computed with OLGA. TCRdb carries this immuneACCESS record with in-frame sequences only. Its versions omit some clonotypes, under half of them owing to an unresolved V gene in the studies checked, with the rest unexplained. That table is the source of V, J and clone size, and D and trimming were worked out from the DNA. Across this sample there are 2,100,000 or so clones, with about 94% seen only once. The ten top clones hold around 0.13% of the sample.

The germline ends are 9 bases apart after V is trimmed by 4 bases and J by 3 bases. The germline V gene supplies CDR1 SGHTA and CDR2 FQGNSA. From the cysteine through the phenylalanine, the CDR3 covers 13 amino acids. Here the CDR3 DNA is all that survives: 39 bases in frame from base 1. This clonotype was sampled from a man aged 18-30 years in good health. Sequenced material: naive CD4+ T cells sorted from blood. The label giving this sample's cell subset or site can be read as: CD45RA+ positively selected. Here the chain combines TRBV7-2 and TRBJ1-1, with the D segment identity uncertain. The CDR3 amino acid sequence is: CASSSGSDTEAFF. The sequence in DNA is TGTGCCAGCAGCTCCGGGAGTGACACTGAAGCTTTCTTT.